One sample yielded the 32 T cell receptor beta chains listed below, sequenced in a study of blood T cell repertoires in COVID-19. TCRdb's copy holds only in-frame clones and misses some; the assay was immunoSEQ multiplex PCR. The repertoire consists of about 97,000 clones, with approximately 90% occurring once and the leading ten covering roughly 17%. Sequencing input: peripheral blood. The receptors come from a man aged 50 or older with acute or convalescent COVID-19.

This clone showed up just once. This chain links TRBV5-4 with TRBJ1-1; 8 bases line up with TRBD1. With V trimmed by 2 bases and J by 4 bases, 4 bases remained unmatched. The germline gives CDR1 SGHNT, CDR2 YYREEE (reference sequence). CDR3 length equals 14 residues. CDR3 in amino acids: CASSFNTGGTEAFF. DNA of the CDR3: TGTGCCAGCAGCTTTAATACAGGGGGCACTGAAGCTTTCTTT. Together with reference TRBV5-4 and TRBJ1-1, the CDR3 gives the full variable domain: ETGVTQSPTHLIKTRGQQVTLRCSSQSGHNTVSWYQQALGQGPQFIFQYYREEENGRGNFPPRFSGLQFPNYSSELNVNALELDDSALYLCASSFNTGGTEAFFGQGTRLTVV.

The rearrangement links TRBV5-1 to TRBJ1-5, with a tentative D call TRBD1 (6 bases). Trimming stripped 2 bases from V and 3 bases from J, with 12 bases between. There are 15 residues in the CDR3. Germline CDR1 and CDR2: SGHRS and YFSETQ. The CDR3, as DNA: TGCGCCAGCAGCTTCGTGGACAGCTACAATCAGCCCCAGCATTTT. It specifies CASSFVDSYNQPQHF.

The rearrangement joins TRBV19 to TRBJ1-3; D is ambiguous. From germline, CDR1 is LNHDA and CDR2 SQIVND (reference sequence). This CDR3 is built from 12 residues. V gave up 5 bases and J gave up 8 bases, with 10 bases separating them. CDR3 loop: CASSDGGYTIYF. The CDR3 DNA is TGTGCCAGTAGTGATGGCGGGTACACCATATATTTT.

This clone was detected a few times. The chain uses TRBV5-1 and TRBJ1-5; the D gene is possibly TRBD1 (5 bases). The CDR3 consists of 14 residues. CDR1 is SGHRS, CDR2 YFSETQ, per germline. Trimming took off 5 bases at V and 4 bases at J, with 13 bases between the two ends. The CDR3 loop is CASSSGTPNQPQHF. CDR3 nucleotides: TGCGCCAGCAGTTCGGGGACTCCAAATCAGCCCCAGCATTTT.

This clone appeared a few times. The V gene is TRBV10-2, the J gene TRBJ1-1; no reliable D call. The CDR3 runs 12 residues. Trimming stripped 3 bases from V and 8 bases from J, with 10 bases between. The germline V gene encodes CDR1 WSHSY and CDR2 SAAADI. The CDR3 sequence is CASSDGHSEAFF. The CDR3 nucleotides read TGCGCCAGCAGTGACGGCCATAGCGAAGCTTTCTTT.

The chain couples TRBV5-1 to TRBJ2-7; D uncertain. The CDR3 contains 13 residues. CDR1 and CDR2 (germline): SGHRS, YFSETQ. Between the trimmed V and J ends, which lost 4 bases and 2 bases, there was a span of 10 bases. Written as DNA, the CDR3 is TGCGCCAGCAGCCCTTCGAAGCCCTACGAGCAGTACTTC. This translates into CASSPSKPYEQYF.

The chain couples TRBV28 to TRBJ1-4, with unresolved D. The CDR3 extends over 12 amino acids. Trimming shortened V by 6 bases and J by 10 bases, and 12 bases separated the two germline ends. Per the germline V gene, CDR1 is MDHEN and CDR2 is SYDVKM. CDR3 in amino acids: CASSPPRGKLFF. CDR3 nucleotides: TGTGCCAGCAGCCCTCCGAGAGGAAAACTGTTTTTT.

This rearrangement joins TRBV7-9 to TRBJ2-7; no clear D gene. Deletions cut 5 bases from V and 0 bases from J, with 8 bases between. This CDR3 has 13 amino acids. Germline V lookup: CDR1 SEHNR, CDR2 FQNEAQ (reference sequence). The chain's CDR3 is CASSRVVSYEQYF. Here the CDR3 DNA reads TGTGCCAGCAGCCGGGTCGTCTCCTACGAGCAGTACTTC.

Details on this clone: One junction end does not reproduce the germline sequence, and a read error may be involved. This chain uses TRBV7-8 with TRBJ2-5; 10 bases align to TRBD2. The CDR3 sequence is 16 residues long. Germline loops: CDR1 SGHVS, CDR2 FQNEAQ. The CDR3 loop is CATSLGLAGVGESQYF. CDR3 in DNA: TGTGCCACCTCCCTTGGGCTAGCGGGGGTCGGCGAGAGCCAGTACTTC.

This CDR3 is CASSQTGGGEQYF. CDR3 in DNA: TGTGCCAGCAGCCAGACAGGGGGAGGCGAGCAGTACTTC. V usage is TRBV2 and J usage is TRBJ2-7; 9 bases agree with TRBD1. CDR1 is SNHLY, CDR2 FYNNEI, per germline. The CDR3 has 13 amino acids. Trimming took 6 bases from V and 6 from J; bases not matched to a gene: 6. Drawing the rest from reference TRBV2 and TRBJ2-7, the complete variable domain is EPEVTQTPSHQVTQMGQEVILRCVPISNHLYFYWYRQILGQKVEFLVSFYNNEISEKSEIFDDQFSVERPDGSNFTLKIRSTKLEDSAMYFCASSQTGGGEQYFGPGTRLTVT.

V is TRBV5-4 and J is TRBJ2-4, with TRBD1 matching over 11 bases. V gave up 4 bases and J gave up 3 bases; unmatched junction bases: 6. Germline CDR1 and CDR2: SGHNT and YYREEE (reference sequence). The CDR3 spans 16 residues. CDR3 protein: CASSPRDRGVKNIQYF. The CDR3 DNA reads TGTGCCAGCAGCCCCCGGGACAGGGGGGTCAAAAACATTCAGTACTTC. The full variable domain, rest sourced from reference TRBV5-4 and TRBJ2-4, is ETGVTQSPTHLIKTRGQQVTLRCSSQSGHNTVSWYQQALGQGPQFIFQYYREEENGRGNFPPRFSGLQFPNYSSELNVNALELDDSALYLCASSPRDRGVKNIQYFGAGTRLSVL.

The chain links TRBV4-2 to TRBJ1-1; D is unresolved. Trimming left V 1 base short and J 5 bases short, with 8 bases between. The CDR3 consists of 13 residues. Looked up from germline, CDR1 is LGHNA and CDR2 is YNFKEQ. In nucleotides, the CDR3 is TGTGCCAGCAGCCAAGGTGCGGAAACTGAAGCTTTCTTT. Its protein product is CASSQGAETEAFF.

The chain combines TRBV19 with TRBJ2-7; 9 bases map to TRBD1. CDR3 size: 14 residues. The germline gives CDR1 LNHDA, CDR2 SQIVND (reference sequence). Losses at the gene ends were 7 bases for V and 6 bases for J; bases not matched to a gene: 10. CDR3 amino acids: CASTPTGGTSEQYF. Here the CDR3 DNA reads TGTGCCAGTACCCCGACAGGGGGGACTTCCGAGCAGTACTTC.

This rearrangement joins TRBV2 to TRBJ2-1; no reliable D call. The CDR3 has 15 amino acids. Germline lookup yields CDR1 SNHLY and CDR2 FYNNEI. Trimming took off 6 bases at V and 0 bases at J, with 12 bases between the two ends. The CDR3 is CASSPTLDSYNEQFF. The CDR3 nucleotides read TGTGCCAGCAGCCCCACCCTAGACTCCTACAATGAGCAGTTCTTC.

This chain joins TRBV9 and TRBJ1-1, with 8 bases that match TRBD1. Looked up from germline, CDR1 is SGDLS and CDR2 is YYNGEE. V was clipped by 0 bases and J by 9 bases; unmatched bases: 13. CDR3 length: 16 residues. The CDR3 DNA reads as TGTGCCAGCAGCGTAGATTTTCGACAGGGGAATGGTAAAGCTTTCTTT. Its translation: CASSVDFRQGNGKAFF.

V gene TRBV7-8 combines with J gene TRBJ2-1; 7 bases align to TRBD1. Germline trimming cut 5 bases from V and 0 bases from J; bases unmatched to any gene: 7. There are 16 residues in the CDR3. Germline loops: CDR1 SGHVS, CDR2 FQNEAQ. The CDR3 loop reads CASSPRTGLSYNEQFF. The CDR3, as DNA: TGTGCCAGCAGCCCTCGGACAGGTCTCTCCTACAATGAGCAGTTCTTC.

The chain employs TRBV5-5 and TRBJ2-2; 8 positions agree with TRBD1. The CDR3 is 16 amino acids. J was trimmed by 6 bases and V by 0 bases; bases with no gene match: 7. CDR1 SGHKS and CDR2 YYEKEE come from the germline V gene (reference sequence). The CDR3 spells CASSLDGTGIPGELFF. For the CDR3, the DNA is TGTGCCAGCAGCTTGGACGGGACAGGAATACCCGGGGAGCTGTTTTTT.

V is TRBV9 and J is TRBJ2-1; 11 bases agree with TRBD2. This CDR3 spans 16 amino acids. With V trimmed by 4 bases and J by 7 bases, 10 bases remained unmatched. Germline CDR1 SGDLS, CDR2 YYNGEE. CDR3 residues: CASSTVAGGPPNEQFF. The CDR3 nucleotides read TGTGCCAGCAGCACCGTAGCGGGGGGGCCTCCAAATGAGCAGTTCTTC.

This clone was detected only a few times. The chain uses TRBV19 and TRBJ1-2, with 9 bases matching TRBD1. Per germline, CDR1 LNHDA and CDR2 SQIVND (reference sequence). V shed 5 bases, J shed 4 bases, and the junction held 11 bases outside the gene matches. This CDR3 has 16 residues. CDR3 amino acids: CASSVLTGGVFYGYTF. CDR3 sequence (DNA): TGTGCCAGTAGTGTCCTGACAGGGGGAGTATTCTATGGCTACACCTTC.

V and J are TRBV21-1 and TRBJ1-1. TRBV21-1 is designated a pseudogene. This CDR3 contains 14 residues. Here the CDR3 DNA reads TGTGCCAGCAGCAAAGCGCGGGATAACCCGGGGGCTTTCTTT. Protein: CASSKARDNPGAFF.

V usage is TRBV2 and J usage is TRBJ2-4; TRBD2 aligns across 8 bases. Germline assignment: CDR1 SNHLY and CDR2 FYNNEI. The CDR3 is 16 amino acids. The V and J ends lost 5 bases and 5 bases, in that order; junction bases with no gene match: 11. The CDR3 loop reads CASSQSRAGGENIQYF. DNA for the CDR3: TGTGCCAGCAGTCAAAGCCGGGCGGGAGGTGAAAACATTCAGTACTTC. The full variable domain, rest sourced from reference TRBV2 and TRBJ2-4, is EPEVTQTPSHQVTQMGQEVILRCVPISNHLYFYWYRQILGQKVEFLVSFYNNEISEKSEIFDDQFSVERPDGSNFTLKIRSTKLEDSAMYFCASSQSRAGGENIQYFGAGTRLSVL.

The CDR3 here is CASSLAGGTNEKLFF. CDR3 nucleotides: TGTGCCAGCAGCCTCGCCGGGGGAACTAATGAAAAACTGTTTTTT. This sequence joins TRBV7-6 and TRBJ1-4; D might be TRBD1 (5 bases). In germline, CDR1 is SGHVS, CDR2 FNYEAQ. V lost 5 bases and J 1 base, leaving 11 bases between the germline ends. The CDR3 totals 15 residues.

This clone was recorded only once. The rearrangement joins TRBV5-1 to TRBJ1-5; D is uncertain. Germline CDR1 is SGHRS and CDR2 is YFSETQ. This CDR3 is 14 amino acids long. V lost 1 base and J lost 2, with 7 bases in between. The CDR3 DNA reads as TGCGCCAGCAGCTTGATCGGGGGCAATCAGCCCCAGCATTTT. Translated, it gives CASSLIGGNQPQHF.

This chain links TRBV28 with TRBJ1-2, with D possibly TRBD1 on 5 matching bases. Germline V lookup: CDR1 MDHEN, CDR2 SYDVKM. The CDR3 is 13 amino acids. V was clipped by 1 base and J by 7 bases, with 10 bases between them. The CDR3 DNA is TGTGCCAGCAGTTTATCAGGGATCTCTGGCTACACCTTC. Amino acid sequence: CASSLSGISGYTF.

The rearrangement links TRBV2 to TRBJ2-7, with D hard to call. The CDR3 is 15 residues long. The V gene lost 8 bases and the J gene lost 4 bases, with 21 bases spanning the gap. CDR1 is SNHLY and CDR2 is FYNNEI in the germline V gene. CDR3 protein: CASRQSGSTVYEQYF. In DNA, the CDR3 is TGTGCCAGCCGTCAATCCGGGTCCACCGTTTACGAGCAGTACTTC.

This chain joins TRBV27 and TRBJ1-5, with a possible D match to TRBD1 (5 bases). The CDR3 has 14 amino acids. Trimming removed 2 bases from V and 0 bases from J, with 5 bases in between. The V gene's germline CDR1 is MNHEY and CDR2 SMNVEV (reference sequence). CDR3 sequence (DNA): TGTGCCAGCAGTTTACAGGGTAGCAATCAGCCCCAGCATTTT. As protein: CASSLQGSNQPQHF.

The chain links TRBV5-7 to TRBJ1-1; TRBD1 might be the D (6 bases). TRBV5-7 is marked as an open reading frame, function uncertain. V lost 4 bases and J lost 5, with 15 bases in between. CDR3 size: 14 residues. CDR3 DNA: TGTGCCAGCAGCCTGGGACATCGAGGGACTGAAGCTTTCTTT. The encoded protein is CASSLGHRGTEAFF.

This clone showed up just a few times. The DNA of the CDR3 is TGTGCCAGCAGCGTAACCGGGAACACTGAAGCTTTCTTT. Protein product: CASSVTGNTEAFF. V usage is TRBV9 and J usage is TRBJ1-1; D unresolved. V shed 1 base and J shed 1 base, with 5 bases lying between them. There are 13 residues in the CDR3. The V gene's germline CDR1 is SGDLS and CDR2 YYNGEE. Looking up the rest from reference TRBV9 and TRBJ1-1 gives the full variable domain: DSGVTQTPKHLITATGQRVTLRCSPRSGDLSVYWYQQSLDQGLQFLIQYYNGEERAKGNILERFSAQQFPDLHSELNLSSLELGDSALYFCASSVTGNTEAFFGQGTRLTVV.

The chain recombines TRBV28 with TRBJ1-1; 8 bases map to TRBD1. The ends lost 10 bases at V and 6 bases at J; junction bases unmatched: 4. This CDR3 is built from 11 residues. CDR1 and CDR2 from the germline V gene are MDHEN and SYDVKM. CDR3 sequence: CATRGQPEAFF. Written as DNA, the CDR3 is TGTGCCACCAGGGGGCAGCCTGAAGCTTTCTTT.

The chain employs TRBV6-5 and TRBJ1-6; 7 nucleotides match TRBD1. The CDR3 extends over 15 amino acids. V shed 8 bases, J shed 10 bases, and the junction held 14 bases outside the gene matches. Germline loops: CDR1 MNHEY, CDR2 SVGAGI. CDR3 sequence (DNA): TGTGCCAGCCGTACTACCGGGACAGTAAACTCACCCCTCCACTTT. This translates into CASRTTGTVNSPLHF.

As DNA, the CDR3 is TGCGCCAGCACTTTCGACAGGGGTGAGTCACCCCTCCACTTT. It codes for CASTFDRGESPLHF. V usage is TRBV10-1 and J usage is TRBJ1-6, with TRBD1 matching over 8 bases. There are 14 residues in the CDR3. V shed 7 bases, J shed 10 bases, and the junction held 9 bases outside the gene matches. From germline, CDR1 is WNHNN and CDR2 SYGVQD (reference sequence).

The rearrangement uses TRBV12-5 and TRBJ1-1, with D tentatively TRBD1 (5 bases). Trimming left V 5 bases short and J 4 bases short, with 11 bases between. Germline loops: CDR1 LGHNT, CDR2 FRNRAP. This CDR3 region has 13 residues. CDR3 sequence reads: CASGPRGGTEAFF. The CDR3 region has the DNA TGTGCTAGTGGTCCTCGGGGGGGCACTGAAGCTTTCTTT.